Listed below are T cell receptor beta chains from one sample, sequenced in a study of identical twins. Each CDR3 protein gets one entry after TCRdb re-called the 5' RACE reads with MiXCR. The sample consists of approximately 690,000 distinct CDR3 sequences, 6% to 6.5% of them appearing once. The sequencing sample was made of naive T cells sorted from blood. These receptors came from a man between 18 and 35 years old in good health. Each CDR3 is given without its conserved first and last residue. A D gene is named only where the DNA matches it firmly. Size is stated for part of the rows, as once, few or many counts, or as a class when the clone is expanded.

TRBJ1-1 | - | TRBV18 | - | ASSPGGEVGEAF
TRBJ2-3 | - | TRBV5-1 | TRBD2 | ASSLGSGNADTQY
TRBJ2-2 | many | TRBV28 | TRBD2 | ASSFYSGRETGELF
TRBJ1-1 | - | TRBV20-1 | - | SASWGPETEAF
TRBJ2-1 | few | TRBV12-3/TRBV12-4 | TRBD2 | ASSFEVAGVGSYNEQF
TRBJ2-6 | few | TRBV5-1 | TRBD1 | ASSLGAGGLIAAGANVLT
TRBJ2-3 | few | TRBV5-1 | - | ASSLPAGLSSTDTQY
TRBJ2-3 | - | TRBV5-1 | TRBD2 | ASSILAAGALEDTQY
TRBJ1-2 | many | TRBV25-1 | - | ATQGIFSYGYT
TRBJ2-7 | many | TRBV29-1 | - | SIRVLRGEQY
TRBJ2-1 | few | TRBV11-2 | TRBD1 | ASSSSPNPNPTGRQF
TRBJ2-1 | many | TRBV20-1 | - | SASGTASYNEQF
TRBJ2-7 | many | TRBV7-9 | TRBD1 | ASSPGTGFEQY
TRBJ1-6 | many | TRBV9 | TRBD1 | ASSPRGNNSPLH
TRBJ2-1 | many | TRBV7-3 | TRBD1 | ASSLGQLNEQF
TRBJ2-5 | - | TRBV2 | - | ASMEGVVETQY
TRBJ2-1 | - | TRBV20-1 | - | SASGQHQSVEQF
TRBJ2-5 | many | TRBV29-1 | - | SVGGTLQETQY
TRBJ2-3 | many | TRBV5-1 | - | ASSWGTNTDTQY
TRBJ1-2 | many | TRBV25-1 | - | ASSEYGTIGGYGYT
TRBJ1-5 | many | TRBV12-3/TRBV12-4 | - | ASSPGTVRPQH
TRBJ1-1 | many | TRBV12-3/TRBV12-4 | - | ASSFTLNTEAF
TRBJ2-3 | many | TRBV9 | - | ASSPGEDTQY
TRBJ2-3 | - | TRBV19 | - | ASSAGTVTTDTQY
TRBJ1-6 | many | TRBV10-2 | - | ASSDQGLNSPLH
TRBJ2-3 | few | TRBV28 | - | ASSSPRGANIDTQY
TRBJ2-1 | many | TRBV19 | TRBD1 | ASSIIAGTGDNEQF
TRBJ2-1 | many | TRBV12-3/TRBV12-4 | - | ASSLGSNNNEQF
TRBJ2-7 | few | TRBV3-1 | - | ASSQDWGGKGSYEQY